The 23 T cell receptor beta chains presented below share a single source sample, sequenced in a study of blood T cell repertoires in COVID-19 (dated by TCRdb to about 2020). The library was made by the immunoSEQ multiplex PCR assay. TCRdb mirrors the immuneACCESS table, restricted to in-frame sequences. Some clones are absent from its copies; in checked studies, under half trace to an unresolved V gene, and the reason for the others is unknown. This sample lists about 370,000 clones; 80% to 90% were detected once. The top ten clones comprise around 1% of the sample. Sequencing used PBMCs or T cells enriched from blood (not recorded which). These receptors came from a young man who had recovered from COVID-19.

The chain uses TRBV29-1 and TRBJ2-7; 13 bases line up with TRBD2. This CDR3 comprises 13 residues. V gave up 5 bases and J gave up 4 bases; unmatched junction bases: 2. The germline V gene has CDR1 SQVTM and CDR2 ANQGSEA. CDR3 coding DNA: TGCAGCGTTCTACTAGCGGGGGGGTACGAGCAGTACTTC. It yields the protein CSVLLAGGYEQYF.

V gene TRBV6-4 combines with J gene TRBJ2-3; tentative D call: TRBD2 (6 bases). Per the germline V gene, CDR1 is MRHNA and CDR2 is SNTAGT. This CDR3 is 14 amino acids long. The V end was cut by 6 bases, the J end by 1 base, with 11 bases between. CDR3 DNA: TGTGCCAGCAGCTGGGGGGAAGGCACAGATACGCAGTATTTT. This codes for CASSWGEGTDTQYF.

This chain links TRBV24-1 with TRBJ2-1; TRBD1 agrees at 9 bases. J was trimmed by 9 bases and V by 4 bases; bases with no gene match: 6. This CDR3 is built from 14 residues. Germline CDR1 KGHDR, CDR2 SFDVKD. This CDR3 is CATSEGDREGEQFF. The CDR3 DNA reads TGTGCCACCAGTGAGGGGGACAGGGAAGGTGAGCAGTTCTTC.

The chain carries TRBV11-2 and TRBJ2-7; 8 bases line up with TRBD2. Germline V lookup: CDR1 SGHAT, CDR2 FQNNGV. The V and J ends lost 5 bases and 2 bases, in that order; junction bases with no gene match: 11. The CDR3 runs 16 residues. This CDR3 is CASSILPTSGPYEQYF. CDR3 coding DNA: TGTGCCAGCAGCATTCTCCCCACTAGCGGACCCTACGAGCAGTACTTC. Filled out from reference TRBV11-2 and TRBJ2-7, the complete variable domain reads EAGVAQSPRYKIIEKRQSVAFWCNPISGHATLYWYQQILGQGPKLLIQFQNNGVVDDSQLPKDRFSAERLKGVDSTLKIQPAKLEDSAVYLCASSILPTSGPYEQYFGPGTRLTVT.

The chain employs TRBV6-5 and TRBJ1-1; D might be TRBD1 (6 bases). The CDR3 contains 16 residues. CDR1 is MNHEY, CDR2 SVGAGI, per germline. V shed 2 bases and J shed 2 bases, with 15 bases lying between them. CDR3 loop: CASSYPGRGSNTEAFF. CDR3 coding DNA: TGTGCCAGCAGTTACCCAGGGAGGGGGTCTAACACTGAAGCTTTCTTT.

CDR3 sequence (DNA): TGTGCCAGCAGTGGAAGCCCGGGACAGGGGTCTTACGAGCAGTACTTC. This encodes CASSGSPGQGSYEQYF. The chain recombines TRBV25-1 with TRBJ2-7, with 10 bases fitting TRBD1. CDR3 length: 16 residues. V gave up 4 bases and J gave up 4 bases; unmatched junction bases: 10. Germline lookup yields CDR1 MGHDK and CDR2 SYGVNS.

The V gene is TRBV4-2, the J gene TRBJ2-1; 12 nucleotides match TRBD2. The CDR3 has 14 amino acids. The junction had 1 base not matched to a gene; V was cut back by 1 base and J by 9 bases. Germline V gives CDR1 LGHNA, CDR2 YNFKEQ. The CDR3 DNA sequence: TGTGCCAGCAGCCAAGGACTAGCGGGAGTTGAGCAGTTCTTC. Its translation: CASSQGLAGVEQFF.

The chain carries TRBV9 and TRBJ1-5; 7 bases are shared with TRBD1. The CDR3 loop spans 16 amino acids. CDR1 is SGDLS and CDR2 is YYNGEE in the germline V gene. The J segment lost 1 base and the V segment lost 0 bases, leaving 4 bases of the junction unmatched. CDR3 in DNA: TGTGCCAGCAGCGTAGATGGCAGGGGGAGCAATCAGCCCCAGCATTTT. Protein: CASSVDGRGSNQPQHF.

This clone was seen only once. CDR3 region: CSVENTLQGKDTEAFF. DNA of the CDR3: TGCAGCGTTGAGAATACCTTACAGGGAAAGGACACTGAAGCTTTCTTT. This sequence joins TRBV29-1 and TRBJ1-1; maybe TRBD1 (6 bases). Germline V lookup: CDR1 SQVTM, CDR2 ANQGSEA. This CDR3 has 16 residues. Trimming stripped 3 bases from V and 3 bases from J, with 20 bases between.

This clone was counted between two and nine times. The chain links TRBV3-1 (or the pseudogene TRBV3-2) to TRBJ1-5; no clear D. This CDR3 has 14 amino acids. From germline, CDR1 is LGHDT and CDR2 YNNKEL (reference sequence). The V and J ends lost 0 bases and 5 bases respectively, with 8 bases between them. This CDR3 is CASSQDGRDQPQHF. CDR3 sequence (DNA): TGTGCCAGCAGCCAAGATGGGCGGGATCAGCCCCAGCATTTT.

The V and J genes are TRBV7-9 and TRBJ1-1; D is undetermined. V was shortened by 5 bases and J by 11 bases, with 21 bases between the two germline ends. Germline loops: CDR1 SEHNR, CDR2 FQNEAQ (reference sequence). This CDR3 is 14 amino acids long. This CDR3 is CASSPPRAGYAAFF. The CDR3 coding sequence is TGTGCCAGCAGCCCCCCACGGGCGGGGTACGCGGCTTTCTTT.

The chain links TRBV9 to TRBJ1-1; 8 bases match TRBD1. Germline-derived CDR1 and CDR2 are SGDLS and YYNGEE. The CDR3 runs to 16 residues. J gave up 3 bases and V 0 bases, and 7 bases lay outside the gene matches. The CDR3 DNA reads TGTGCCAGCAGCGTAGGGCAGGGGGCCTATTACACTGAAGCTTTCTTT. Its translation: CASSVGQGAYYTEAFF.

The DNA of the CDR3 is TGTGCCGGACAGGGAGGGAATCAGCCCCAGCATTTT. Its translation: CAGQGGNQPQHF. This chain joins TRBV28 and TRBJ1-5; 8 positions agree with TRBD1. This CDR3 is built from 12 residues. V shed 11 bases and J 4 bases; nucleotides not matched to a gene: 4. Germline V gene sequence: CDR1 MDHEN, CDR2 SYDVKM.

This rearrangement joins TRBV27 to TRBJ1-2; D unresolved. Germline V lookup: CDR1 MNHEY, CDR2 SMNVEV (reference sequence). V was clipped by 2 bases and J by 5 bases, with 18 bases between them. This CDR3 is 16 amino acids long. The CDR3 region has the DNA TGTGCCAGCAGTTTAGGTTATACCCCTGAGGGTTATGGCTACACCTTC. It translates to CASSLGYTPEGYGYTF.

The V gene is TRBV4-2, the J gene TRBJ2-7; the match to TRBD2 covers 11 bases. After removal of 2 bases from V and 3 bases from J, the junction contained 3 bases not matched to a gene. The germline CDR1 and CDR2 sequences are LGHNA and YNFKEQ. The CDR3 sequence is 15 residues long. CDR3 in amino acids: CASSQFTSGSYEQYF. The CDR3 nucleotides read TGTGCCAGCAGCCAATTCACTAGCGGGAGCTACGAGCAGTACTTC.

This chain joins TRBV18 and TRBJ2-3; the match to TRBD1 covers 9 bases. The CDR3 spans 15 residues. J was trimmed by 4 bases and V by 1 base; bases with no gene match: 3. The V gene's germline CDR1 is KGHSH and CDR2 LQKENI. The CDR3 is CASSPQGTGSDTQYF. The DNA of the CDR3 is TGTGCCAGCTCACCACAGGGGACAGGGTCAGATACGCAGTATTTT.

The rearrangement links TRBV5-1 to TRBJ2-2, with D possibly being TRBD1 (6 bases). Germline V gives CDR1 SGHRS, CDR2 YFSETQ. CDR3 length: 18 residues. V shed 4 bases and J shed 1 base, with 20 bases lying between them. The CDR3 protein is CASSAGQNFIMNTGELFF. Here the CDR3 DNA reads TGCGCCAGCAGCGCCGGACAGAACTTTATTATGAACACCGGGGAGCTGTTTTTT.

V usage is TRBV11-2 and J usage is TRBJ2-7; the D gene is possibly TRBD1 (5 bases). The germline V and J ends were trimmed by 2 bases and 6 bases, with 8 bases remaining between them. Germline V CDR1 and CDR2: SGHAT, FQNNGV. CDR3 size: 12 residues. CDR3 DNA sequence: TGTGCCAGCAGCTTATCAGGGCTCGAGCAGTACTTC. It codes for CASSLSGLEQYF.

The chain links TRBV2 to TRBJ2-2; TRBD1 matches 7 bases. J gave up 7 bases and V 6 bases, and 11 bases lay outside the gene matches. The germline V gene has CDR1 SNHLY and CDR2 FYNNEI. The CDR3 is 15 residues long. Written as DNA, the CDR3 is TGTGCCAGCAGAGCACAGGGGCCTACCCGCGGGGAGCTGTTTTTT. Its translation: CASRAQGPTRGELFF.

The V gene is TRBV28, the J gene TRBJ2-2; 11 bases fit TRBD2. Per the germline V gene, CDR1 is MDHEN and CDR2 is SYDVKM. The CDR3 runs 14 residues. V was clipped by 8 bases and J by 4 bases; unmatched bases: 3. CDR3 in DNA: TGTGCCAGCGGACTAGCGGGCTTCACCGGGGAGCTGTTTTTT. This codes for CASGLAGFTGELFF.

The CDR3 coding sequence is TGTGCCAGCAGTCCACAGGGGTCGGGAACTGAAGCTTTCTTT. This sequence encodes CASSPQGSGTEAFF. The J gene is TRBJ1-1, the V gene TRBV13; 7 positions agree with TRBD1. This CDR3 has 14 residues. Trimming removed 6 bases from V and 5 bases from J; junction bases left unmatched: 9. Germline-derived CDR1 and CDR2 are PRHDT and FYEKMQ (reference sequence). Complete variable domain (other parts from reference TRBV13 and TRBJ1-1): AAGVIQSPRHLIKEKRETATLKCYPIPRHDTVYWYQQGPGQDPQFLISFYEKMQSDKGSIPDRFSAQQFSDYHSELNMSSLELGDSALYFCASSPQGSGTEAFFGQGTRLTVV.

This rearrangement joins TRBV5-1 to TRBJ2-1; 9 nucleotides line up with TRBD2. CDR3 length: 16 residues. V dropped 0 bases and J dropped 5; count of bases not matched to a gene: 6. Per the germline V gene, CDR1 is SGHRS and CDR2 is YFSETQ. In DNA, the CDR3 is TGCGCCAGCAGCTTGGCGCGGGCTAGCGGGGACAATGAGCAGTTCTTC. Translation: CASSLARASGDNEQFF.

The chain carries TRBV7-3 and TRBJ2-2; tentative D call: TRBD2 (5 bases). The CDR3 spans 15 residues. CDR1 SGHTA and CDR2 FQGTGA come from the germline V gene. Trimming took off 4 bases at V and 6 bases at J, with 15 bases between the two ends. CDR3 loop: CASSYQLGLAGELFF. The CDR3 DNA reads TGTGCCAGCAGCTATCAACTAGGTTTGGCCGGGGAGCTGTTTTTT. Full variable domain (rest looked up from reference TRBV7-3 and TRBJ2-2): GAGVSQTPSNKVTEKGKYVELRCDPISGHTALYWYRQSLGQGPEFLIYFQGTGAADDSGLPNDRFFAVRPEGSVSTLKIQRTERGDSAVYLCASSYQLGLAGELFFGEGSRLTVL.